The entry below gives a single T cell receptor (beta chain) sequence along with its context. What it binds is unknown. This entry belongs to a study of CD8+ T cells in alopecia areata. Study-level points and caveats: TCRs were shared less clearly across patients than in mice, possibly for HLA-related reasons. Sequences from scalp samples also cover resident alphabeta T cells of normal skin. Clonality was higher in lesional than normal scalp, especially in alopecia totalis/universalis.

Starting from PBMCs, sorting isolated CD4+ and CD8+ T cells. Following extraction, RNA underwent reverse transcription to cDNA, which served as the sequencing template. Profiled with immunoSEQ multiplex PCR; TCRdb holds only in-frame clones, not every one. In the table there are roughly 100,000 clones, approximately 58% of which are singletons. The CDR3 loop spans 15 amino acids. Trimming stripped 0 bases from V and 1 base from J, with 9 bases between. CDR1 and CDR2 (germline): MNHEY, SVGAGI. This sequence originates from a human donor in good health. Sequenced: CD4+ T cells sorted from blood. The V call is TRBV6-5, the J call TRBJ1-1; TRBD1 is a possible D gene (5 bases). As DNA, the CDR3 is TGTGCCAGCAGTTACTCGTGGCAGGGGAACACTGAAGCTTTCTTT. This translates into CASSYSWQGNTEAFF.